The 5 T cell receptor beta chains below were found in one sample sequenced in a study of T cell responses to AZD1222 COVID-19 vaccine. Produced via immunoSEQ multiplex PCR; TCRdb's table is partial and in-frame only. The sample has about 150,000 clones; over 85% are singletons. The sample consisted of peripheral blood, taken 28 days after the second AZD1222 dose. These receptors originate from an adult who received the AZD1222 COVID-19 vaccine.

This chain joins TRBV19 and TRBJ2-3; TRBD1 is a possible D gene (6 bases). This CDR3 has 15 residues. The germline V gene encodes CDR1 LNHDA and CDR2 SQIVND (reference sequence). V was clipped by 6 bases and J by 0 bases, with 13 bases between them. The CDR3 DNA reads as TGTGCCAGTAGGGGGGCAGCCGCTAGCACAGATACGCAGTATTTT. It yields the protein CASRGAAASTDTQYF.

This clone has more than one count but fewer than ten. The J gene is TRBJ2-1, the V gene TRBV14; 7 bases are shared with TRBD1. The length of the CDR3 is 18 residues. Germline CDR1 and CDR2: SGHDN and FVKESK. Trimming removed 4 bases from V and 2 bases from J; junction bases left unmatched: 14. The CDR3 region has the DNA TGTGCCAGCAGCCCCTGGACAGGTTCGAACGACCCCTACAATGAGCAGTTCTTC. Protein product: CASSPWTGSNDPYNEQFF.

The gene calls are TRBV6-4 and TRBJ1-5; 7 nucleotides align to TRBD1. Unmatched junction bases numbered 4, after V lost 6 bases and J lost 14 bases. CDR1 is MRHNA and CDR2 is SNTAGT in the germline V gene. The CDR3 has 10 residues. CDR3 loop: CASRAQGEHF. The CDR3 bases are TGTGCCAGCAGGGCGCAGGGGGAGCATTTT.

The rearrangement links TRBV7-9 to TRBJ2-7; perhaps TRBD2 as D (6 bases). V was cut by 3 bases and J by 3 bases, with 12 bases left in between. The germline gives CDR1 SEHNR, CDR2 FQNEAQ (reference sequence). This CDR3 contains 14 residues. The chain's CDR3 is CASSFGPGDYEQYF. The CDR3 nucleotides are TGTGCCAGCAGCTTTGGGCCGGGGGACTACGAGCAGTACTTC.

This chain joins TRBV4-3 and TRBJ1-1, with a possible D match to TRBD1 (5 bases). V lost 0 bases and J lost 1, with 24 bases in between. CDR3 size: 20 residues. Germline loops: CDR1 LGHNA, CDR2 YSLEER. The CDR3 sequence: CASSQDEAGPHGGRNTEAFF. CDR3 bases: TGCGCCAGCAGCCAAGATGAGGCGGGGCCCCATGGGGGTAGGAACACTGAAGCTTTCTTT.